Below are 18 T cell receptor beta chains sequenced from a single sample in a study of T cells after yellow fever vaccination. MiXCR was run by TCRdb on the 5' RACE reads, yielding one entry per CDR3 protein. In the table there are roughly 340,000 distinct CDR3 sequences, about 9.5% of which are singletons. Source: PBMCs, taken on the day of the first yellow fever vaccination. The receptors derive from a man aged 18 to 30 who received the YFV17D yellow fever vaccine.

The DNA for the CDR3 is TGCGCCAGCAGCCAAGATCAAGGGGGCAGGGGCCTCAATCAGCCCCAGCATTTT. Amino acids: CASSQDQGGRGLNQPQHF. This chain joins TRBV4-1 and TRBJ1-5; 7 positions match TRBD1. The CDR3 totals 18 residues. From germline, CDR1 is MGHRA and CDR2 YSYEKL. The V and J ends lost 0 bases and 3 bases, in that order; junction bases with no gene match: 11.

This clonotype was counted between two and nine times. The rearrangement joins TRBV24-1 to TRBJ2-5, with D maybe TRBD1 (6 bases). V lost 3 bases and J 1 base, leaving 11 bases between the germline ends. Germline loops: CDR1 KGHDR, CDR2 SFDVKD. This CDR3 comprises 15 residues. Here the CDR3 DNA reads TGTGCCACCAGTGATCCGGGCAGGGGCCAAGAGACCCAGTACTTC. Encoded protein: CATSDPGRGQETQYF.

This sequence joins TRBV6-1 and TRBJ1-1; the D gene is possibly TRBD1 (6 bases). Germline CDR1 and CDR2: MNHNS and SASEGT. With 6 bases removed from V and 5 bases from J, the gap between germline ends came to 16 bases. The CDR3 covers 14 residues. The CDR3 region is CASSEGIQGTEAFF. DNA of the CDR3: TGTGCCAGCAGCGAGGGGATCCAGGGGACTGAAGCTTTCTTT.

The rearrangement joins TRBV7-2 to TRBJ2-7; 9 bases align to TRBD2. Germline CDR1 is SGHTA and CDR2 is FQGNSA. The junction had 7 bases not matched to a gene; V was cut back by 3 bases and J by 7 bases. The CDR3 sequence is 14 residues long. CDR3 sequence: CASSFAGGPGEQYF. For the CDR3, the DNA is TGTGCCAGCAGCTTCGCGGGGGGGCCGGGTGAGCAGTACTTC. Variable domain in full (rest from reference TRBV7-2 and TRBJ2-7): GAGVSQSPSNKVTEKGKDVELRCDPISGHTALYWYRQSLGQGLEFLIYFQGNSAPDKSGLPSDRFSAERTGGSVSTLTIQRTQQEDSAVYLCASSFAGGPGEQYFGPGTRLTVT.

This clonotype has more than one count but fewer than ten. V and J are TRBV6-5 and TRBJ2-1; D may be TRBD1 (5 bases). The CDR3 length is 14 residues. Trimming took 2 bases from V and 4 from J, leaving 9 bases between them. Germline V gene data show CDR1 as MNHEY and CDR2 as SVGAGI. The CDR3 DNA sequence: TGTGCCAGCAGTTACCAGGGAAAGTACAATGAGCAGTTCTTC. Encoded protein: CASSYQGKYNEQFF.

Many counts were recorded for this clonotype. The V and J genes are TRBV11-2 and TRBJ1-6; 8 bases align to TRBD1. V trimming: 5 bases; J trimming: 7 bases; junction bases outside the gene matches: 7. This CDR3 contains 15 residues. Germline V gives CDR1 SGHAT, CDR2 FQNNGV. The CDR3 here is CASSRQGPTNSPLHF. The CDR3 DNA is TGTGCCAGCAGCAGACAGGGGCCTACCAATTCACCCCTCCACTTT.

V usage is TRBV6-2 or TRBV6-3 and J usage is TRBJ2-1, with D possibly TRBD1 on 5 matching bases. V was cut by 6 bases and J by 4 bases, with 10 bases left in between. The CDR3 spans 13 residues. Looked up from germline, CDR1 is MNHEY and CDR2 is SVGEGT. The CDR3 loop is CASRDDSYNEQFF. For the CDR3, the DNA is TGTGCCAGCAGAGACGACAGTTACAATGAGCAGTTCTTC.

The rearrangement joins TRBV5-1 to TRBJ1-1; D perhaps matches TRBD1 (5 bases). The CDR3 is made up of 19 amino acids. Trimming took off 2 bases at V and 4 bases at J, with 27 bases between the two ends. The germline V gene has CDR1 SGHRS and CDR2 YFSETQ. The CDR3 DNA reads TGCGCCAGCAGCTTTTCTTTTGTGCAGGGAAGATGGCTGGCCACTGAAGCTTTCTTT. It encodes CASSFSFVQGRWLATEAFF.

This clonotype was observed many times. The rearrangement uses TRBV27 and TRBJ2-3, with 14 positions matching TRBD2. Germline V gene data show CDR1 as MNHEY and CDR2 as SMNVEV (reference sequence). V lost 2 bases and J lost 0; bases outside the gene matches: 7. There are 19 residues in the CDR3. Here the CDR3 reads CASSLLGLAGGTSTDTQYF. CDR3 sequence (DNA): TGTGCCAGCAGTTTACTAGGACTAGCGGGGGGCACTAGCACAGATACGCAGTATTTT.

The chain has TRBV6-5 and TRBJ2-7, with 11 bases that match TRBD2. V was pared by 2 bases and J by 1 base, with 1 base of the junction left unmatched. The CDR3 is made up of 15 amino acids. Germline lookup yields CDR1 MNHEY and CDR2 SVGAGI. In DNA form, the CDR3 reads TGTGCCAGCAGTTACACTAGCGGGGGTTCCTACGAGCAGTACTTC. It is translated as CASSYTSGGSYEQYF.

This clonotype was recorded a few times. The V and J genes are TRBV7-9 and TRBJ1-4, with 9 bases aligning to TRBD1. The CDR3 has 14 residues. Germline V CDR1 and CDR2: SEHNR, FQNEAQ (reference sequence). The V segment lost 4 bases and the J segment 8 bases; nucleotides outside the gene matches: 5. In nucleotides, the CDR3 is TGTGCCAGCAGCTCAGGGGACAGGGACGAAAAACTGTTTTTT. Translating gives CASSSGDRDEKLFF. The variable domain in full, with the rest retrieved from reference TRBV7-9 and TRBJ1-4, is DTGVSQNPRHKITKRGQNVTFRCDPISEHNRLYWYRQTLGQGPEFLTYFQNEAQLEKSRLLSDRFSAERPKGSFSTLEIQRTEQGDSAMYLCASSSGDRDEKLFFGSGTQLSVL.

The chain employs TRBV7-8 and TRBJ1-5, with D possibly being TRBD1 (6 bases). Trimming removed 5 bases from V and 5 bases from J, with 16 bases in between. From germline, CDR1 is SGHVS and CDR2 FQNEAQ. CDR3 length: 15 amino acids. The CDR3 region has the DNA TGTGCCAGCAGCCGGGGCAGGGGAACGGATCAGCCCCAGCATTTT. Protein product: CASSRGRGTDQPQHF.

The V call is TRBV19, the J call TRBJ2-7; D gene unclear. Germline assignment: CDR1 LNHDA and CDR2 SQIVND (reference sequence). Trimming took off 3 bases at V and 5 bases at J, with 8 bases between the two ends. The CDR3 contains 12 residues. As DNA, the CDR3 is TGTGCCAGTAGTATTTCCACCAACGAGCAGTACTTC. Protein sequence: CASSISTNEQYF.

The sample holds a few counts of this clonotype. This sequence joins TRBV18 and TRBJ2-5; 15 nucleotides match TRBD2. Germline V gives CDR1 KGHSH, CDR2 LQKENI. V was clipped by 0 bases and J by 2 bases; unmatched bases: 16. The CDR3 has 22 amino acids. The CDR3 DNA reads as TGTGCCAGCTCACCACCGCGGACAGCCAGCGGGACTAGCGGGGGGTATCAAGAGACCCAGTACTTC. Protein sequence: CASSPPRTASGTSGGYQETQYF. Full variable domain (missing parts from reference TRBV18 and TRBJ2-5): NAGVMQNPRHLVRRRGQEARLRCSPMKGHSHVYWYRQLPEEGLKFMVYLQKENIIDESGMPKERFSAEFPKEGPSILRIQQVVRGDSAAYFCASSPPRTASGTSGGYQETQYFGPGTRLLVL.

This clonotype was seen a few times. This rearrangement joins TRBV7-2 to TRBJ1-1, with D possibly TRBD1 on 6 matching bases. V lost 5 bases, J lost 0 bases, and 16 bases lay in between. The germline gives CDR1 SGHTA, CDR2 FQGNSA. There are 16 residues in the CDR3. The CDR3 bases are TGTGCCAGCAGCGCGAACGCAGGGGCCCTGAACACTGAAGCTTTCTTT. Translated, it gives CASSANAGALNTEAFF.

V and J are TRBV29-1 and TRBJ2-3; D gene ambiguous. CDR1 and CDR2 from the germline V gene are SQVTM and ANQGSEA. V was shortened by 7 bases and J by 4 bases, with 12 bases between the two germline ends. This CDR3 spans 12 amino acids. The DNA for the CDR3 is TGCAGCGAGCTCACAGAGTCAGATACGCAGTATTTT. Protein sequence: CSELTESDTQYF.

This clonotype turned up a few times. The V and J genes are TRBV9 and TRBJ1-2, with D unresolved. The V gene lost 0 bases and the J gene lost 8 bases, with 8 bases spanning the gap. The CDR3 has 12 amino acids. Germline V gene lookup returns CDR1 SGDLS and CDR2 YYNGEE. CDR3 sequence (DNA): TGTGCCAGCAGCGTAGACGGGTCCGGCTACACCTTC. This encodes CASSVDGSGYTF.

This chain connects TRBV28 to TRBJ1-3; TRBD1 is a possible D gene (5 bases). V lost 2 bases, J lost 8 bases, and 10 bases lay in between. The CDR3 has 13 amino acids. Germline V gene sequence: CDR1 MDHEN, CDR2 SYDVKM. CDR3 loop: CASSLDGGYTIYF. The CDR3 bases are TGTGCCAGCAGTTTAGACGGGGGTTACACCATATATTTT.